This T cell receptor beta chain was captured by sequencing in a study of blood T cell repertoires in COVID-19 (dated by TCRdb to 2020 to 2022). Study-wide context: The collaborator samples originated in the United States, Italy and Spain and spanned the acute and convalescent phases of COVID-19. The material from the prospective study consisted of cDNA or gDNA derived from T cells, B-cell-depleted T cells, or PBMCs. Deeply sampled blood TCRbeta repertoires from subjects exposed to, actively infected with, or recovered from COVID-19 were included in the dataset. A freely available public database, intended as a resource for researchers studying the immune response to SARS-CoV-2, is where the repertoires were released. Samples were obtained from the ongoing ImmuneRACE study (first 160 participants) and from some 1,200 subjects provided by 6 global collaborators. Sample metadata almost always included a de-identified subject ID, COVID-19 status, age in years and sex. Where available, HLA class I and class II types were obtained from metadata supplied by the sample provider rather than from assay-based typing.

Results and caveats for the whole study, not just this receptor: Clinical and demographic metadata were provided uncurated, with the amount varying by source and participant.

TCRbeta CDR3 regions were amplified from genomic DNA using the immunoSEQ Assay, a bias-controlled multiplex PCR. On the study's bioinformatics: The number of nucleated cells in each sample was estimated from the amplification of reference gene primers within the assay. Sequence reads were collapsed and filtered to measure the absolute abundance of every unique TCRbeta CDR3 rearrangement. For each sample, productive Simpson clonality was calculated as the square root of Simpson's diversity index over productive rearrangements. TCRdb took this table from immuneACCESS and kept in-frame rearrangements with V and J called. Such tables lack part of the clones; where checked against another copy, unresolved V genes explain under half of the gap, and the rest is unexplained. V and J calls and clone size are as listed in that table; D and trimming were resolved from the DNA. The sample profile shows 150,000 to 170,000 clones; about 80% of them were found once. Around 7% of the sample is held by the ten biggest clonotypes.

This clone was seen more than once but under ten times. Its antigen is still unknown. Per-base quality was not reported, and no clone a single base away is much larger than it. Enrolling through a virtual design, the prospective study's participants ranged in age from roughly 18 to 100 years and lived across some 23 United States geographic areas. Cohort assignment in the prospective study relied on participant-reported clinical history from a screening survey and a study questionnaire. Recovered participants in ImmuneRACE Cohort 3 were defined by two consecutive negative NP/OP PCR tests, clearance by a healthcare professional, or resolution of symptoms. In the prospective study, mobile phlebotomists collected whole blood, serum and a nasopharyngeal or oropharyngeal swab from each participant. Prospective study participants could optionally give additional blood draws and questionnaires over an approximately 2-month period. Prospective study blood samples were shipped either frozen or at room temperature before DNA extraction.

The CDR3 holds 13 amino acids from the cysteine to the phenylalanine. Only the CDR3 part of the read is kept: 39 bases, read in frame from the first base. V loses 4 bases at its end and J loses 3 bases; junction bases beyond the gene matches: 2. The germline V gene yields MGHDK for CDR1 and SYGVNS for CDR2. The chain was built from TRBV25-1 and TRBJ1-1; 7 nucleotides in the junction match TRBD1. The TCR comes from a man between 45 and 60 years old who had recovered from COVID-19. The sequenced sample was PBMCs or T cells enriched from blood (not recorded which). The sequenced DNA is TGTGCCAGCAGTGCGGGACAGTACACTGAAGCTTTCTTT. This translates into CASSAGQYTEAFF.